This T cell receptor (beta chain) was recorded in a study of T cell responses to AZD1222 COVID-19 vaccine. In the study overall: Pooling was applied to second doses at about 4 or about 12 weeks. Findings and limits, study-wide: When two AZD1222 doses had been given, Spike-specific TCR breadth and depth rose. Of spike-specific TCRs, nearly half reportedly target regions left unmutated in variants.

Comment on this clone: Its antigen is unknown.

CDR1 is SGHTA, CDR2 FQGNSA, per germline. The J segment lost 5 bases and the V segment lost 5 bases, leaving 7 bases of the junction unmatched. The CDR3 covers 15 residues. Repertoires were generated with immunoSEQ multiplex PCR, while TCRdb's copy carries only in-frame clones and drops some. The sample holds 70,000 to 80,000 clones, about nine tenths seen once. The TCR sequence derives from an adult in good health. The gene calls are TRBV7-2 and TRBJ1-2, with 11 bases fitting TRBD1. Sequencing was performed on peripheral blood, taken on day 0 of AZD1222 vaccination. CDR3 bases: TGTGCCAGCAGCCCGTGGACAGGGGGCGCGTATGGCTACACCTTC. Its protein product is CASSPWTGGAYGYTF.